Listed here are 30 T cell receptor beta chains from one sample, sequenced in a study of blood T cell repertoires in COVID-19. Profiled with immunoSEQ multiplex PCR; TCRdb holds only in-frame clones, not every one. The sample shows 200,000 to 250,000 clones, 80% of them seen only once. The sequenced sample consisted of PBMCs or T cells enriched from blood (not recorded which). The origin of the receptors is a middle-aged woman with acute COVID-19.

This clone was observed a handful of times. This chain joins TRBV27 and TRBJ1-6; no clear D gene. Deletions cut 2 bases from V and 8 bases from J, with 10 bases between. The CDR3 totals 14 residues. Germline CDR1 MNHEY, CDR2 SMNVEV (reference sequence). The CDR3 DNA reads TGTGCCAGCAGTTTAGCACAGCTTTATTCACCCCTCCACTTT. Translating gives CASSLAQLYSPLHF.

The V and J genes are TRBV9 and TRBJ1-1; D is possibly TRBD1 (5 bases). Trimming shortened V by 3 bases and J by 6 bases, and 15 bases separated the two germline ends. The germline CDR1 and CDR2 sequences are SGDLS and YYNGEE. This CDR3 is built from 14 residues. The CDR3 protein is CASSGGTAGSEAFF. CDR3 sequence (DNA): TGTGCCAGCAGCGGGGGGACTGCGGGATCTGAAGCTTTCTTT.

J is TRBJ1-2 and V is TRBV6-5; no definite D call. CDR1 is MNHEY and CDR2 is SVGAGI in the germline V gene. The CDR3 loop spans 14 amino acids. V was shortened by 7 bases and J by 5 bases, with 17 bases between the two germline ends. The CDR3 loop is CASTPSGILYGYTF. Written as DNA, the CDR3 is TGTGCCAGCACCCCTTCGGGGATCTTATATGGCTACACCTTC.

This rearrangement joins TRBV6-5 to TRBJ1-6, with 8 bases identical to TRBD1. Germline CDR1 is MNHEY and CDR2 is SVGAGI. V was clipped by 10 bases and J by 10 bases; unmatched bases: 15. The CDR3 is made up of 15 amino acids. Here the CDR3 DNA reads TGTGCCACCATATGGAGACAGGGGCTTGGATCACCCCTCCACTTT. This sequence encodes CATIWRQGLGSPLHF.

V gene TRBV3-1 (or the pseudogene TRBV3-2) combines with J gene TRBJ1-5; TRBD1 aligns across 7 bases. V trimming: 4 bases; J trimming: 6 bases; junction bases outside the gene matches: 6. CDR3 length: 14 residues. CDR1 and CDR2 (germline): LGHDT, YNNKEL (reference sequence). The CDR3 nucleotides are TGTGCCAGCAGCCTCGGGACAGTACTTCAGCCCCAGCATTTT. Translation gives CASSLGTVLQPQHF.

The CDR3 loop is CSVESGQGSSGYTF. In DNA form, the CDR3 reads TGCAGCGTTGAATCGGGACAGGGGTCGAGTGGCTACACCTTC. The chain employs TRBV29-1 and TRBJ1-2; 10 bases fit TRBD1. The germline CDR1 and CDR2 sequences are SQVTM and ANQGSEA. The ends lost 2 bases at V and 7 bases at J; junction bases unmatched: 7. The CDR3 runs 14 residues.

The rearrangement links TRBV11-2 to TRBJ1-1, with TRBD1 matching over 7 bases. Germline V gene data show CDR1 as SGHAT and CDR2 as FQNNGV. V lost 0 bases, J lost 1 base, and 2 bases stayed unmatched. This CDR3 contains 15 residues. The CDR3 loop reads CASSLETGSNTEAFF. For the CDR3, the DNA is TGTGCCAGCAGCTTAGAGACAGGGTCGAACACTGAAGCTTTCTTT.

The gene calls are TRBV7-6 and TRBJ1-1; a weak D match, TRBD1 (5 bases). V gave up 2 bases and J gave up 4 bases, with 14 bases separating them. Germline CDR1 and CDR2: SGHVS and FNYEAQ. The CDR3 runs 15 residues. In nucleotides, the CDR3 is TGTGCCAGCAGCTTAATGGCAGGGAGGGTCACTGAAGCTTTCTTT. It translates to CASSLMAGRVTEAFF.

V usage is TRBV10-3 and J usage is TRBJ1-5; 7 bases agree with TRBD1. This CDR3 is built from 14 residues. Germline V gives CDR1 ENHRY, CDR2 SYGVKD. After removal of 7 bases from V and 6 bases from J, the junction contained 9 bases not matched to a gene. CDR3 sequence (DNA): TGTGCCATCACGAGCAGGGGGGAAGGTCAGCCCCAGCATTTT. This sequence encodes CAITSRGEGQPQHF.

This chain links TRBV6-1 with TRBJ1-3, with D possibly matching TRBD1 (5 bases). V was trimmed by 2 bases and J by 0 bases, leaving 8 bases between them. The CDR3 is made up of 15 amino acids. Germline CDR1 is MNHNS and CDR2 is SASEGT. In DNA, the CDR3 is TGTGCCAGCAGTGAATGGGGCCGCTCTGGAAACACCATATATTTT. It encodes CASSEWGRSGNTIYF.

The V and J genes are TRBV2 and TRBJ1-6; 7 nucleotides line up with TRBD1. The V gene's germline CDR1 is SNHLY and CDR2 FYNNEI. V shed 4 bases and J 8 bases; nucleotides not matched to a gene: 11. There are 16 residues in the CDR3. This CDR3 reads CASSGSPGQYYSPLHF. The CDR3, as DNA: TGTGCCAGCAGTGGGAGCCCGGGACAGTATTATTCACCCCTCCACTTT.

This clone was observed a few times. The V and J genes are TRBV24-1 and TRBJ2-7; 7 bases map to TRBD1. Germline V gene sequence: CDR1 KGHDR, CDR2 SFDVKD. The CDR3 is 16 amino acids. Losses at the gene ends were 3 bases for V and 3 bases for J; bases not matched to a gene: 10. For the CDR3, the DNA is TGTGCCACCAGTGATGGGACAGTAGGACCCATCTACGAGCAGTACTTC. Protein sequence: CATSDGTVGPIYEQYF.

This clone was detected a few times. The rearrangement uses TRBV20-1 and TRBJ1-2; D not resolved. This CDR3 is built from 12 residues. The V gene lost 3 bases and the J gene lost 6 bases, with 11 bases spanning the gap. Germline values: CDR1 DFQATT, CDR2 SNEGSKA (reference sequence). CDR3 coding DNA: TGCAGTGCTAGTCGGGAAGAGAATGGCTACACCTTC. Translation gives CSASREENGYTF.

This sequence joins TRBV7-8 and TRBJ1-5; 10 bases fit TRBD1. The ends lost 1 base at V and 1 base at J; junction bases unmatched: 1. From germline, CDR1 is SGHVS and CDR2 FQNEAQ. This CDR3 is built from 16 residues. CDR3 protein: CASSLGTGGSNQPQHF. The CDR3 DNA is TGTGCCAGCAGCTTAGGGACAGGGGGGAGCAATCAGCCCCAGCATTTT.

This clone was seen once. The chain joins TRBV19 to TRBJ2-6; TRBD2 agrees at 11 bases. This CDR3 comprises 17 residues. V was pared by 5 bases and J by 3 bases, with 6 bases of the junction left unmatched. Germline V gene sequence: CDR1 LNHDA, CDR2 SQIVND (reference sequence). For the CDR3, the DNA is TGTGCCAGTAGTTTTAGACTAGCGGGGCTTGGGGCCAACGTCCTGACTTTC. Encoded protein: CASSFRLAGLGANVLTF. Supplemented by reference TRBV19 and TRBJ2-6, the full variable domain reads DGGITQSPKYLFRKEGQNVTLSCEQNLNHDAMYWYRQDPGQGLRLIYYSQIVNDFQKGDIAEGYSVSREKKESFPLTVTSAQKNPTAFYLCASSFRLAGLGANVLTFGAGSRLTVL.

In its sample, this clone was seen a few times. The V call is TRBV7-9, the J call TRBJ2-5, with a tentative D call TRBD1 (5 bases). This CDR3 is 14 amino acids long. CDR1 is SEHNR and CDR2 is FQNEAQ in the germline V gene (reference sequence). The V end lost 1 base, the J end lost 5 bases, and 11 bases lay between the germline ends. CDR3 nucleotide sequence: TGTGCCAGCAGCTTAGGGCAGGGTTGGGAGACCCAGTACTTC. It is translated as CASSLGQGWETQYF.

The V and J genes are TRBV23-1 and TRBJ1-2; D unclear. TRBV23-1 is annotated as an ORF whose role is uncertain. V dropped 1 base and J dropped 4 bases, with 16 bases sitting between them. This CDR3 comprises 16 residues. The CDR3 sequence: CASSQYAGSGGYGYTF. The CDR3 DNA follows: TGCGCCAGCAGTCAATATGCGGGCTCGGGCGGCTATGGCTACACCTTC.

The V and J genes are TRBV25-1 and TRBJ2-7; 8 bases map to TRBD2. Germline lookup yields CDR1 MGHDK and CDR2 SYGVNS. V trimming: 11 bases; J trimming: 3 bases; junction bases outside the gene matches: 12. The CDR3 totals 14 residues. For the CDR3, the DNA is TGTGCCGTCTCTACGGGGGGGCCCTTCTACGAGCAGTACTTC. This sequence encodes CAVSTGGPFYEQYF.

J is TRBJ2-6 and V is TRBV3-1 (or the pseudogene TRBV3-2), with D possibly matching TRBD1 (6 bases). Germline CDR1 and CDR2: LGHDT and YNNKEL (reference sequence). The CDR3 consists of 15 residues. V lost 6 bases, J lost 1 base, and 10 bases lay in between. CDR3 amino acids: CASRPGQSGANVLTF. Written as DNA, the CDR3 is TGTGCCAGCAGGCCCGGACAGTCTGGGGCCAACGTCCTGACTTTC.

The chain is built from TRBV20-1 and TRBJ2-4; D ambiguous. The CDR3 length is 12 residues. Between the trimmed V and J ends, which lost 3 bases and 6 bases, there was a span of 9 bases. CDR1 is DFQATT, CDR2 SNEGSKA, per germline (reference sequence). Here the CDR3 DNA reads TGCAGTGCTAGTTTCCCGGGAAACATTCAGTACTTC. Translation gives CSASFPGNIQYF.

This chain uses TRBV3-1 (or the pseudogene TRBV3-2) with TRBJ2-5; 7 bases match TRBD2. Germline CDR1 reads LGHDT; CDR2 reads YNNKEL (reference sequence). This CDR3 is 13 amino acids long. J lost 5 bases, V lost 1 base, and 1 base had no gene match. In nucleotides, the CDR3 is TGTGCCAGCAGCCAAGTGCGGGGGGAGACCCAGTACTTC. Its translation is CASSQVRGETQYF.

The chain combines TRBV3-1 (or the pseudogene TRBV3-2) with TRBJ1-1; 7 nucleotides agree with TRBD1. V shed 0 bases, J shed 5 bases, and the junction held 9 bases outside the gene matches. The CDR3 runs 16 residues. Per germline, CDR1 LGHDT and CDR2 YNNKEL (reference sequence). In nucleotides, the CDR3 is TGTGCCAGCAGCCAAGATTTCAGACAGGGAGGAACTGAAGCTTTCTTT. It encodes CASSQDFRQGGTEAFF.

The chain recombines TRBV4-3 with TRBJ2-5, with 10 bases identical to TRBD2. Trimming took 4 bases from V and 2 from J; bases not matched to a gene: 1. Per the germline V gene, CDR1 is LGHNA and CDR2 is YSLEER. The CDR3 spans 14 residues. CDR3 protein: CASSRTSGQETQYF. In DNA form, the CDR3 reads TGCGCCAGCAGCCGGACTAGCGGACAAGAGACCCAGTACTTC.

This clone has only a few counts. V gene TRBV29-1 combines with J gene TRBJ2-2; 13 nucleotides match TRBD2. This CDR3 is 16 amino acids long. Germline lookup yields CDR1 SQVTM and CDR2 ANQGSEA. J was trimmed by 5 bases and V by 6 bases; bases with no gene match: 9. CDR3 coding DNA: TGCAGCGTCACAGGACTAGCGGGAGTTCATACCGGGGAGCTGTTTTTT. This gives the protein CSVTGLAGVHTGELFF.

The chain uses TRBV28 and TRBJ1-4, with D possibly being TRBD1 (5 bases). CDR3 length: 16 amino acids. The germline CDR1 and CDR2 sequences are MDHEN and SYDVKM. Trimming shortened V by 3 bases and J by 5 bases, and 16 bases separated the two germline ends. Written as DNA, the CDR3 is TGTGCCAGCAGTTTTGGCGGAGGGGTCGGGAATGAAAAACTGTTTTTT. Amino acids: CASSFGGGVGNEKLFF.

The genes are TRBV28 and TRBJ2-3; D possibly corresponds to TRBD2 (6 bases). V dropped 6 bases and J dropped 6 bases, with 10 bases sitting between them. The CDR3 has 12 residues. The germline gives CDR1 MDHEN, CDR2 SYDVKM. The CDR3 region is CASSEGRDTQYF. CDR3 in DNA: TGTGCCAGCAGCGAAGGGAGGGATACGCAGTATTTT. The full variable domain, its missing parts supplied by reference TRBV28 and TRBJ2-3, is DVKVTQSSRYLVKRTGEKVFLECVQDMDHENMFWYRQDPGLGLRLIYFSYDVKMKEKGDIPEGYSVSREKKERFSLILESASTNQTSMYLCASSEGRDTQYFGPGTRLTVL.

The chain couples TRBV24-1 to TRBJ2-1, with 12 bases that match TRBD2. The trim removed 4 bases at V and 4 bases at J, leaving 10 bases unmatched. CDR3 size: 18 residues. Germline CDR1 KGHDR, CDR2 SFDVKD. CDR3 nucleotide sequence: TGTGCCACCAGTGACAACCGGGGGACTAGCGGGCCTTACAATGAGCAGTTCTTC. Translation: CATSDNRGTSGPYNEQFF.

This sequence joins TRBV21-1 and TRBJ2-7; TRBD1 is the table's D call, not checked against the DNA. TRBV21-1 is marked as a pseudogene. The CDR3 is 15 residues long. CDR3 nucleotide sequence: TGTGCCAGCAGCTCAAGCAGGGGATCCTCCTACGAGCAGTACTTC. Translating gives CASSSSRGSSYEQYF.

This chain links TRBV18 with TRBJ1-3; tentative D call: TRBD1 (5 bases). The V end was cut by 3 bases, the J end by 2 bases, with 11 bases between. Looked up from germline, CDR1 is KGHSH and CDR2 is LQKENI. The CDR3 runs to 15 residues. The CDR3 bases are TGTGCCAGCTCACCGTGGGGGGGAGCTGGAAACACCATATATTTT. As protein: CASSPWGGAGNTIYF. The whole variable domain, filled in from reference TRBV18 and TRBJ1-3, reads NAGVMQNPRHLVRRRGQEARLRCSPMKGHSHVYWYRQLPEEGLKFMVYLQKENIIDESGMPKERFSAEFPKEGPSILRIQQVVRGDSAAYFCASSPWGGAGNTIYFGEGSWLTVV.

The chain has TRBV2 and TRBJ1-1, with D unclear. Germline loops: CDR1 SNHLY, CDR2 FYNNEI. The V and J ends lost 8 bases and 0 bases respectively, with 10 bases between them. This CDR3 is 13 amino acids long. The CDR3 DNA reads TGTGCCAGCGGAGGGTTCATGAACACTGAAGCTTTCTTT. Translated: CASGGFMNTEAFF.